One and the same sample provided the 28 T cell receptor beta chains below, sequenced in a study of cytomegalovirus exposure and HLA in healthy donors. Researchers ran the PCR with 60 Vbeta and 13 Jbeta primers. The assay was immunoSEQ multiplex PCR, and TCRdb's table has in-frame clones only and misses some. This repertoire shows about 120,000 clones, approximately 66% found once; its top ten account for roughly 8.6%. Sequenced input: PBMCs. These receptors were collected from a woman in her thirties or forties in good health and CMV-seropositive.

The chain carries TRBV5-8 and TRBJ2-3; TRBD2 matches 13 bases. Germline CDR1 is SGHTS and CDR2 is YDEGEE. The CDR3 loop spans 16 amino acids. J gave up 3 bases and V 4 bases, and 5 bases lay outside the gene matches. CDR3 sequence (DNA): TGTGCCAGCAGCATGACTAGCGGGGGGTTTACAGATACGCAGTATTTT. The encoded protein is CASSMTSGGFTDTQYF.

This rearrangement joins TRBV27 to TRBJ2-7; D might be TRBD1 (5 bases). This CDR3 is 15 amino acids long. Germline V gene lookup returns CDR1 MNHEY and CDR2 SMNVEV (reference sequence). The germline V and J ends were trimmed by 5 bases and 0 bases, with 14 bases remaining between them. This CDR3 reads CASSIRTSSSYEQYF. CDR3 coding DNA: TGTGCCAGCAGTATTAGGACATCCAGCTCCTACGAGCAGTACTTC.

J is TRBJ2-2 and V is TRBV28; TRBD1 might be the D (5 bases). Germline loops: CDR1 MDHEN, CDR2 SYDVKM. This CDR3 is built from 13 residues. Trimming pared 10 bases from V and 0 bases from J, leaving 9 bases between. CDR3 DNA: TGTGCCATAGGACACCCGAACACCGGGGAGCTGTTTTTT. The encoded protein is CAIGHPNTGELFF. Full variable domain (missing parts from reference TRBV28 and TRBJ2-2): DVKVTQSSRYLVKRTGEKVFLECVQDMDHENMFWYRQDPGLGLRLIYFSYDVKMKEKGDIPEGYSVSREKKERFSLILESASTNQTSMYLCAIGHPNTGELFFGEGSRLTVL.

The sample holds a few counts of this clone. The CDR3 region has the DNA TGTGCCAGCAGTAAGCCAGGGGAAGCTTTCTTT. Its protein is CASSKPGEAFF. The J gene is TRBJ1-1, the V gene TRBV27; tentatively, D is TRBD1 (5 bases). V was cut by 5 bases and J by 8 bases, with 9 bases left in between. CDR1 is MNHEY, CDR2 SMNVEV, per germline (reference sequence). The CDR3 spans 11 residues.

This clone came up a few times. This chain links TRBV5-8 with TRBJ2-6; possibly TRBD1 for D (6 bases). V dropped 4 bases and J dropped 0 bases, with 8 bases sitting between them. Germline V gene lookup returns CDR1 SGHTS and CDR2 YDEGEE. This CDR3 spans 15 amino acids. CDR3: CASSLDSSGANVLTF. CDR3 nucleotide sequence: TGTGCCAGCAGCCTGGACAGCTCTGGGGCCAACGTCCTGACTTTC.

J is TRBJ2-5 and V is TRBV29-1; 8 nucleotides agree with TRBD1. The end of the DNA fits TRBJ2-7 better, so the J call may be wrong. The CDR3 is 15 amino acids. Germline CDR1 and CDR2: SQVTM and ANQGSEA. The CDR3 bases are TGCAGCGTTGAAGGTGGGACAGGCAAGCGCTACGAGCAGTACTTC. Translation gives CSVEGGTGKRYEQYF.

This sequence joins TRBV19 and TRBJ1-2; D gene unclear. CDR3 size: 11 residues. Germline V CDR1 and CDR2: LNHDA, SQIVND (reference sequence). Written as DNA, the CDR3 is TGTGCTACGACTGCTAACTATGGCTACACCTTC. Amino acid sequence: CATTANYGYTF.

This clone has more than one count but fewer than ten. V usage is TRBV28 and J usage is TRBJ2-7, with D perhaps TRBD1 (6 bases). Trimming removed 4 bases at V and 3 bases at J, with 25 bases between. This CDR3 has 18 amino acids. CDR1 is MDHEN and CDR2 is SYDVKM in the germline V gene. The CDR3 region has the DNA TGTGCCAGCAGTTCCCTTACCCTAGACCGGACAGTCGGCTACGAGCAGTACTTC. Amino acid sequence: CASSSLTLDRTVGYEQYF.

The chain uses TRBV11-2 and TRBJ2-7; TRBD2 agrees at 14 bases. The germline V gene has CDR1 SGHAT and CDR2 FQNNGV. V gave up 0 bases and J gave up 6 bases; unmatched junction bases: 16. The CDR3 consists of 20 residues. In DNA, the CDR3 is TGTGCCAGCAGCTTAGATGCAGGGTCGGGGACTAGCGGGAGCCGCGCCGAGCAGTACTTC. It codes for CASSLDAGSGTSGSRAEQYF.

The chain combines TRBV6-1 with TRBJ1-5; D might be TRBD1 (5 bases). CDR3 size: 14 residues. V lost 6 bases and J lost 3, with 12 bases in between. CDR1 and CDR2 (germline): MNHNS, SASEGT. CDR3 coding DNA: TGTGCCAGCAGCGGACACGGCTCCAATCAGCCCCAGCATTTT. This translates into CASSGHGSNQPQHF.

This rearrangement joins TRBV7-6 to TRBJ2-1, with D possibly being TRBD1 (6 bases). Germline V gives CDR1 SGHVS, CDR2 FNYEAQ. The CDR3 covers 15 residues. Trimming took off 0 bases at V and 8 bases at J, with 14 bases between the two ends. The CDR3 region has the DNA TGTGCCAGCAGCTTAGCCCAGGGGCCCGCCCATGAGCAGTTCTTC. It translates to CASSLAQGPAHEQFF.

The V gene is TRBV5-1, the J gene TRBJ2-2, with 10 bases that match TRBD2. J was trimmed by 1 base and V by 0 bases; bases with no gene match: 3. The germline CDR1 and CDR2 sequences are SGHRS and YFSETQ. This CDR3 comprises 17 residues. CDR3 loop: CASSLGLAGVNTGELFF. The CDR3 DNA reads TGCGCCAGCAGCTTGGGTCTAGCGGGGGTGAACACCGGGGAGCTGTTTTTT. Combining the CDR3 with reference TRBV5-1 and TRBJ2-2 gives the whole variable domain KAGVTQTPRYLIKTRGQQVTLSCSPISGHRSVSWYQQTPGQGLQFLFEYFSETQRNKGNFPGRFSGRQFSNSRSEMNVSTLELGDSALYLCASSLGLAGVNTGELFFGEGSRLTVL.

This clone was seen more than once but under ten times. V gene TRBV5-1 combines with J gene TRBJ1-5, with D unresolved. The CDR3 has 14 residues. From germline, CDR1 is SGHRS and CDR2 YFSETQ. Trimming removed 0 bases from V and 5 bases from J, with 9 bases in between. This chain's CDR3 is CASSLGPADQPQHF. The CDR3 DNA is TGCGCCAGCAGCTTGGGACCAGCGGATCAGCCCCAGCATTTT. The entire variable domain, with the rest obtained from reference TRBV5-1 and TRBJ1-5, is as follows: KAGVTQTPRYLIKTRGQQVTLSCSPISGHRSVSWYQQTPGQGLQFLFEYFSETQRNKGNFPGRFSGRQFSNSRSEMNVSTLELGDSALYLCASSLGPADQPQHFGDGTRLSIL.

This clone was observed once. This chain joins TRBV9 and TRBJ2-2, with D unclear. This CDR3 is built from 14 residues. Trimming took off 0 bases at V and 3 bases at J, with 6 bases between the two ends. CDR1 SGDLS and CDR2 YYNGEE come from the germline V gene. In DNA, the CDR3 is TGTGCCAGCAGCGTAGAACTCTACACCGGGGAGCTGTTTTTT. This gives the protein CASSVELYTGELFF.

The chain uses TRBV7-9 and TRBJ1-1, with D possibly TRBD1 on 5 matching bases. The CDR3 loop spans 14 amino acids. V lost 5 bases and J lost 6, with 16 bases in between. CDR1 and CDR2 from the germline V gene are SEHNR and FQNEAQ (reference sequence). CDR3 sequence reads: CASSHGALGAEAFF. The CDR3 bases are TGTGCCAGCAGCCATGGAGCGTTAGGGGCTGAAGCTTTCTTT.

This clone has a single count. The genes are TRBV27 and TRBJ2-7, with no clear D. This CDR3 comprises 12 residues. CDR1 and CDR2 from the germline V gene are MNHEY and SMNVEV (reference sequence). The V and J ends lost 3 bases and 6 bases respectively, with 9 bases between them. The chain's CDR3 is CASSFAGGEQYF. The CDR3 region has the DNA TGTGCCAGCAGTTTTGCTGGCGGCGAGCAGTACTTC.

The CDR3 DNA follows: TGTGCCAGCAGTTTCCAGACAGGGCTCGAGCAGTACTTC. Amino acid sequence: CASSFQTGLEQYF. This chain uses TRBV6-6 with TRBJ2-7, with 7 bases aligning to TRBD1. The CDR3 totals 13 residues. V shed 4 bases, J shed 6 bases, and the junction held 6 bases outside the gene matches. Per the germline V gene, CDR1 is MNHNY and CDR2 is SVGAGI (reference sequence).

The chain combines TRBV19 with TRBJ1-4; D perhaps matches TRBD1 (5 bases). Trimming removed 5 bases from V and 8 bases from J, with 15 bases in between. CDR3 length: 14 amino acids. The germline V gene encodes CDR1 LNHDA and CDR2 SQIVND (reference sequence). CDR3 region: CASSVSRVKEKLFF. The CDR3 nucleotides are TGTGCCAGTAGTGTATCCAGGGTAAAAGAAAAACTGTTTTTT.

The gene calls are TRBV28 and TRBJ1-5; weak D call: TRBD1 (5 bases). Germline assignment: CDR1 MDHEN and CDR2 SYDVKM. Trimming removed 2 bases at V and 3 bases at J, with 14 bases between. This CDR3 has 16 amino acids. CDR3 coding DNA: TGTGCCAGCAGTTTAGGTCCAGGGCCCGACAATCAGCCCCAGCATTTT. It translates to CASSLGPGPDNQPQHF.

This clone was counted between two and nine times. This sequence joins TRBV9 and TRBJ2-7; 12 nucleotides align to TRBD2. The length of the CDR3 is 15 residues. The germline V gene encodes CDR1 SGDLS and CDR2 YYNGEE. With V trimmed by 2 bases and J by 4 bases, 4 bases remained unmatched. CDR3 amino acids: CASSVGLAGTYEQYF. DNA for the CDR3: TGTGCCAGCAGCGTTGGACTAGCGGGAACTTACGAGCAGTACTTC. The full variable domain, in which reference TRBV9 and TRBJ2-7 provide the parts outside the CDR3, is DSGVTQTPKHLITATGQRVTLRCSPRSGDLSVYWYQQSLDQGLQFLIQYYNGEERAKGNILERFSAQQFPDLHSELNLSSLELGDSALYFCASSVGLAGTYEQYFGPGTRLTVT.

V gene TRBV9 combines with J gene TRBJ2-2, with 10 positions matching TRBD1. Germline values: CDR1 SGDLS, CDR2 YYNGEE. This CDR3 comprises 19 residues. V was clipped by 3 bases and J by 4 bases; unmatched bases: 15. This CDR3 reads CASSAWEYGTGVTTGELFF. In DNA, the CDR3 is TGTGCCAGCAGCGCTTGGGAATACGGGACAGGGGTAACCACCGGGGAGCTGTTTTTT. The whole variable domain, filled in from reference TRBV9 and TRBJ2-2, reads DSGVTQTPKHLITATGQRVTLRCSPRSGDLSVYWYQQSLDQGLQFLIQYYNGEERAKGNILERFSAQQFPDLHSELNLSSLELGDSALYFCASSAWEYGTGVTTGELFFGEGSRLTVL.

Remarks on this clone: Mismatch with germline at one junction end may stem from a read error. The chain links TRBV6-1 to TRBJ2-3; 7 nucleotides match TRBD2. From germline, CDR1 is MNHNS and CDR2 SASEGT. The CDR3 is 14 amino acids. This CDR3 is CRSGGEAGTDTQYF. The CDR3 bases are TGCCGCTCTGGGGGGGAAGCGGGCACAGATACGCAGTATTTT.

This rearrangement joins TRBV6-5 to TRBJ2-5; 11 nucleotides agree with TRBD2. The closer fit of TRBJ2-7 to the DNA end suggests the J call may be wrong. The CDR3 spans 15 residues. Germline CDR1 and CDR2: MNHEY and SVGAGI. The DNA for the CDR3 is TGTGCCAGCAGTTATACTAGCGGGAGTACGGGCGAGCAGTACTTC. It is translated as CASSYTSGSTGEQYF.

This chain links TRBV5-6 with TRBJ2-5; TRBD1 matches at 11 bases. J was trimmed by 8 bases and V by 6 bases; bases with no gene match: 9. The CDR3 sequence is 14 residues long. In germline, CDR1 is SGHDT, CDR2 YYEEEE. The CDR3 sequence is CASIGPGQGETQYF. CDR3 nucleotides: TGTGCCAGCATAGGACCGGGACAGGGGGAAACCCAGTACTTC.

CDR3 residues: CSSQLGRGEQYF. CDR3 nucleotides: TGCAGCTCCCAGTTAGGCCGGGGCGAGCAGTACTTC. The gene calls are TRBV29-1 and TRBJ2-7; possibly TRBD2 for D (5 bases). The CDR3 is made up of 12 amino acids. V shed 8 bases and J shed 6 bases, with 17 bases lying between them. Germline assignment: CDR1 SQVTM and CDR2 ANQGSEA.

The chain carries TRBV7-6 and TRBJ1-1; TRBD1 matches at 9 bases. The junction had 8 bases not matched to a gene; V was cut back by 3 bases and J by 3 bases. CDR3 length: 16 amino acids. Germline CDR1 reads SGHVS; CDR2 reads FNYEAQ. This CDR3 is CASSLAQTGGDTEAFF. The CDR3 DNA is TGTGCCAGCAGCTTGGCCCAGACAGGGGGAGACACTGAAGCTTTCTTT.

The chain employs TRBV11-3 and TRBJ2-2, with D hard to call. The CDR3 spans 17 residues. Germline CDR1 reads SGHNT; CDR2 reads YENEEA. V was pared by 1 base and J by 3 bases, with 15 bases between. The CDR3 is CASSLVKTLNDTGELFF. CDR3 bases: TGTGCCAGCAGCTTAGTAAAGACACTTAACGACACCGGGGAGCTGTTTTTT. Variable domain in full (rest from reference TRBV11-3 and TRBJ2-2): EAGVVQSPRYKIIEKKQPVAFWCNPISGHNTLYWYLQNLGQGPELLIRYENEEAVDDSQLPKDRFSAERLKGVDSTLKIQPAELGDSAVYLCASSLVKTLNDTGELFFGEGSRLTVL.

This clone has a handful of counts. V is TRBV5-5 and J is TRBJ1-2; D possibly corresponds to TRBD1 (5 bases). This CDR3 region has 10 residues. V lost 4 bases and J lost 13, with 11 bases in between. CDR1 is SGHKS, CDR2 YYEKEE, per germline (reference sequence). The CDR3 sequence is CASSPGRSTF. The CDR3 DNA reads TGTGCCAGCAGCCCAGGGAGGTCCACCTTC.